The count of the clone carrying this T cell receptor (beta chain) is one. No antigen is known for it. The germline V gene has CDR1 MDHEN and CDR2 SYDVKM. The CDR3 totals 15 residues. Between the trimmed V and J ends, which lost 6 bases and 4 bases, there was a span of 18 bases. The sample originates from a study of cytomegalovirus exposure and HLA in healthy donors. About the research overall: There were fewer than 130 million unique TCR beta sequences, drawn from 150 million to 200 million T cells, in an earlier analysis.

Overall study findings and caveats: When the data were analyzed later, several of the most significant clusters appeared to be linked to common viral pathogens.

Sampled while nominally healthy, donors likely had unrecorded immune exposures. Researchers ran the PCR with 60 Vbeta and 13 Jbeta primers. Original analysis: In a later analysis, about 12 million of some 80 million unique beta chains occurred in at least two donors. The protocol was immunoSEQ multiplex PCR, while the TCRdb copy is restricted to in-frame clones and leaves out a portion. D and trimming were read from the DNA, whereas the V and J calls and clone size are those reported in that table. The table shows approximately 210,000 clones, with about four fifths occurring only once. The V gene is TRBV28, the J gene TRBJ1-2; maybe TRBD1 (6 bases). Material: PBMCs. This TCR derives from a woman aged 45-65 years in good health and CMV-seropositive. The CDR3 DNA is TGTGCCAGCAGCTCGGACGGGGTAGGGGGCTATGGCTACACCTTC. Amino acid sequence: CASSSDGVGGYGYTF.